The T cell receptor beta chain described here comes from a study of cytomegalovirus exposure and HLA in healthy donors. Findings and limits, study-wide: Rare TCR sequences dominated, though some public TCRs recurred in many donors.

V lost 2 bases and J lost 3; bases outside the gene matches: 9. This CDR3 has 17 amino acids. From germline, CDR1 is SGHAT and CDR2 FQNNGV. PCR employed 60 Vbeta and 13 Jbeta primers. Source study methods: Roughly 73 million unique TCR beta chains, roughly 11 million of them shared, were counted by a later analysis. Assay: immunoSEQ multiplex PCR; the TCRdb copy retains only in-frame clones and omits some. D and trimming were read from the DNA, whereas the V and J calls and clone size are those reported in that table. The table has approximately 150,000 clones, around 77% seen once. Details on this clone: The target antigen is unknown.

Healthy bone marrow donors made up the cohort. What was sequenced was PBMCs. The chain recombines TRBV11-2 with TRBJ1-1, with 10 bases aligning to TRBD1. This TCR derives from a woman in her sixties or seventies in good health and CMV-seronegative. DNA for the CDR3: TGTGCCAGCAGCTTAAACTTCGGACAGGGGGGGGACACTGAAGCTTTCTTT. Translating gives CASSLNFGQGGDTEAFF.